What follows are 8 T cell receptor beta chains derived from one specimen sequenced in a study of T cell responses to AZD1222 COVID-19 vaccine. This table comes from immunoSEQ multiplex PCR, and its TCRdb copy is limited to in-frame clones, with some not included. The sample lists 200,000 or so clones, around 93% occurring once. The sequenced sample was peripheral blood, obtained 28 days after the second AZD1222 dose. Source of these receptors: an adult who received the AZD1222 COVID-19 vaccine.

The chain recombines TRBV15 with TRBJ2-4; possibly TRBD1 for D (6 bases). This CDR3 comprises 15 residues. With 0 bases removed from V and 6 bases from J, the gap between germline ends came to 12 bases. Per the germline V gene, CDR1 is LNHNV and CDR2 is YYDKDF (reference sequence). The CDR3 here is CATSRDGRGGNIQYF. DNA for the CDR3: TGTGCCACCAGCAGAGATGGCAGGGGTGGAAACATTCAGTACTTC.

The chain uses TRBV2 and TRBJ1-2, with D possibly being TRBD1 (6 bases). The CDR3 has 13 residues. V gave up 10 bases and J gave up 4 bases, with 16 bases separating them. Germline V gene lookup returns CDR1 SNHLY and CDR2 FYNNEI. This CDR3 reads CAIQTGRRYGYTF. CDR3 nucleotide sequence: TGTGCCATCCAGACAGGTCGTCGCTATGGCTACACCTTC.

This chain links TRBV11-2 with TRBJ1-6; D is undetermined. CDR1 and CDR2 from the germline V gene are SGHAT and FQNNGV. V was cut by 5 bases and J by 7 bases, with 3 bases left in between. The length of the CDR3 is 11 residues. The CDR3 region is CASSANSPLHF. In DNA form, the CDR3 reads TGTGCCAGCAGCGCCAATTCACCCCTCCACTTT.

V usage is TRBV3-1 (or the pseudogene TRBV3-2) and J usage is TRBJ1-1, with unresolved D. Trimming removed 0 bases from V and 2 bases from J, with 13 bases in between. The CDR3 extends over 16 amino acids. Per germline, CDR1 LGHDT and CDR2 YNNKEL (reference sequence). The CDR3 region is CASSQDRRLVNTEAFF. In DNA form, the CDR3 reads TGTGCCAGCAGCCAAGATAGAAGGCTGGTTAACACTGAAGCTTTCTTT.

In its sample, this clone was seen once. The V and J genes are TRBV18 and TRBJ1-1, with D unclear. With 0 bases removed from V and 7 bases from J, the gap between germline ends came to 15 bases. Germline lookup yields CDR1 KGHSH and CDR2 LQKENI. The CDR3 sequence is 15 residues long. The CDR3 loop is CASSPPNSRTGEAFF. The CDR3, as DNA: TGTGCCAGCTCACCACCGAACAGCCGAACGGGTGAAGCTTTCTTT.

This chain's CDR3 is CASSALGDNEQFF. CDR3 in DNA: TGTGCCAGTAGTGCCCTCGGGGACAATGAGCAGTTCTTC. The chain recombines TRBV19 with TRBJ2-1, with D tentatively TRBD2 (5 bases). The germline V and J ends were trimmed by 5 bases and 5 bases, with 10 bases remaining between them. The CDR3 spans 13 residues. The germline V gene has CDR1 LNHDA and CDR2 SQIVND (reference sequence). Full variable domain (rest looked up from reference TRBV19 and TRBJ2-1): DGGITQSPKYLFRKEGQNVTLSCEQNLNHDAMYWYRQDPGQGLRLIYYSQIVNDFQKGDIAEGYSVSREKKESFPLTVTSAQKNPTAFYLCASSALGDNEQFFGPGTRLTVL.

The chain links TRBV4-1 to TRBJ1-6, with 10 positions matching TRBD1. Unmatched junction bases numbered 9, after V lost 3 bases and J lost 7 bases. CDR3 length equals 17 residues. From germline, CDR1 is MGHRA and CDR2 YSYEKL. The CDR3 DNA sequence: TGCGCCAGCAGCCAGCCTTCTGGACAGGGGGTCAATTCACCCCTCCACTTT. Protein: CASSQPSGQGVNSPLHF.

V usage is TRBV5-4 and J usage is TRBJ2-2; D ambiguous. This CDR3 contains 13 residues. CDR1 is SGHNT and CDR2 is YYREEE in the germline V gene (reference sequence). V gave up 4 bases and J gave up 1 base, with 5 bases separating them. The CDR3, as DNA: TGTGCCAGCAGCGTAAAGAACACCGGGGAGCTGTTTTTT. As protein: CASSVKNTGELFF. The full variable domain, its missing parts supplied by reference TRBV5-4 and TRBJ2-2, is ETGVTQSPTHLIKTRGQQVTLRCSSQSGHNTVSWYQQALGQGPQFIFQYYREEENGRGNFPPRFSGLQFPNYSSELNVNALELDDSALYLCASSVKNTGELFFGEGSRLTVL.